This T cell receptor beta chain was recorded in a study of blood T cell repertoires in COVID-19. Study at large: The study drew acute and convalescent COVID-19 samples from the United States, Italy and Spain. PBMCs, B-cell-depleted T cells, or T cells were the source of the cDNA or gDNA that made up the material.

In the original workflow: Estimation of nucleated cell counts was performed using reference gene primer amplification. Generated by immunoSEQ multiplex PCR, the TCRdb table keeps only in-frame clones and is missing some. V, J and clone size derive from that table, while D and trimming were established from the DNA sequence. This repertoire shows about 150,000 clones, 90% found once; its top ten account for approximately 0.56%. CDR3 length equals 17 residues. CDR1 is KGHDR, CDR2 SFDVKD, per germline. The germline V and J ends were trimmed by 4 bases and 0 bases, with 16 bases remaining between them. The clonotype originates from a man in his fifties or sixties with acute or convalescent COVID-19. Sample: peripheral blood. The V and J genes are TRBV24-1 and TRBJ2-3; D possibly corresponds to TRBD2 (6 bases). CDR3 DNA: TGTGCCACCAGTGACCCCTACGGAGGGCCAAGCACAGATACGCAGTATTTT. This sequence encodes CATSDPYGGPSTDTQYF.